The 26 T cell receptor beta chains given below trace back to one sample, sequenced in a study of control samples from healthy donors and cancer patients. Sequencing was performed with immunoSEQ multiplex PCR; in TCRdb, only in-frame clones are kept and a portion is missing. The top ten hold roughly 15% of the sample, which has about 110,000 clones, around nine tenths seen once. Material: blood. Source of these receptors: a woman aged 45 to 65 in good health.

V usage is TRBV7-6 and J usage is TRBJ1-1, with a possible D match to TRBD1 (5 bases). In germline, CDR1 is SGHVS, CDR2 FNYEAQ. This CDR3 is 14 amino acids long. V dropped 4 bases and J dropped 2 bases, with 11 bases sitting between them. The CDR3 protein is CASSSRDGNTEAFF. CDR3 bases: TGTGCCAGCAGCTCAAGGGACGGTAACACTGAAGCTTTCTTT.

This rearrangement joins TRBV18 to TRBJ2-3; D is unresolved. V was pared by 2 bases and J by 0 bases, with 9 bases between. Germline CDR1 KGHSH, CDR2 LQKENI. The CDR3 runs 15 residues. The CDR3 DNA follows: TGTGCCAGCTCACCATCGGTGCCTAGCACAGATACGCAGTATTTT. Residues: CASSPSVPSTDTQYF. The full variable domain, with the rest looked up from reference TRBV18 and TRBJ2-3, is NAGVMQNPRHLVRRRGQEARLRCSPMKGHSHVYWYRQLPEEGLKFMVYLQKENIIDESGMPKERFSAEFPKEGPSILRIQQVVRGDSAAYFCASSPSVPSTDTQYFGPGTRLTVL.

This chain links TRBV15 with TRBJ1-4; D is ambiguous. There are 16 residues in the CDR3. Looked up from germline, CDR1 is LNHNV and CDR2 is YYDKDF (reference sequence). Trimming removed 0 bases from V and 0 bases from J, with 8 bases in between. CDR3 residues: CATSRDSTSTNEKLFF. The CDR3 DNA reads TGTGCCACCAGCAGAGATAGTACGTCAACTAATGAAAAACTGTTTTTT.

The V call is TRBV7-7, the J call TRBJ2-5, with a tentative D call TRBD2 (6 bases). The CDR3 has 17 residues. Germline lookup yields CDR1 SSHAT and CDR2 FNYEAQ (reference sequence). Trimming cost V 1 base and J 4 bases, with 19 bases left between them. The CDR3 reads CASSLGGPGVARETQYF. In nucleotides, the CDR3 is TGTGCCAGCAGCTTAGGAGGCCCGGGAGTTGCTCGAGAGACCCAGTACTTC.

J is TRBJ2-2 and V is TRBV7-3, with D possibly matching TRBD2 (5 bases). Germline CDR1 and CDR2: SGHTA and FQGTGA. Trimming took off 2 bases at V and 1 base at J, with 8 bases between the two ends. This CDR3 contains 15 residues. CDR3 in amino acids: CASSLVAGNTGELFF. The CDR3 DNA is TGTGCCAGCAGCTTAGTTGCGGGGAACACCGGGGAGCTGTTTTTT.

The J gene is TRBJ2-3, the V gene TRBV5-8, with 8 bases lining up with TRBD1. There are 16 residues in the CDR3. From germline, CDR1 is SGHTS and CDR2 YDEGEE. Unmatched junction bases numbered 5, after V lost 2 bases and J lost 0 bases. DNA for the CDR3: TGTGCCAGCAGCTTACGGACAGGGTCGAGCACAGATACGCAGTATTTT. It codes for CASSLRTGSSTDTQYF.

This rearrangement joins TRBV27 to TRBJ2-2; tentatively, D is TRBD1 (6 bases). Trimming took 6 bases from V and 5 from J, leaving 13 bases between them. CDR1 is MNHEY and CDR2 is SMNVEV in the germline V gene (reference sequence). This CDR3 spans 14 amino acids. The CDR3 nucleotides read TGTGCCAGCAGACCACAGGGTTGGACCGGGGAGCTGTTTTTT. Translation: CASRPQGWTGELFF.

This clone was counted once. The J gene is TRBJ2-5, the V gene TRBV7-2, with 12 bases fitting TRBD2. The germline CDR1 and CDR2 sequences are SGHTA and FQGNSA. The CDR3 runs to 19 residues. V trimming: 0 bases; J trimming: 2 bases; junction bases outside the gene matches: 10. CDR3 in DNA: TGTGCCAGCAGCTTAGCCGTGCTAGCGGGAGGGCGAGGGCAAGAGACCCAGTACTTC. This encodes CASSLAVLAGGRGQETQYF.

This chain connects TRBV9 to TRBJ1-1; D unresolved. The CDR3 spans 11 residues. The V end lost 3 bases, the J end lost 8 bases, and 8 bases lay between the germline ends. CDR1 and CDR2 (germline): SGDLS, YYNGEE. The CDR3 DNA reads TGTGCCAGCAGCGCGCATGGGGAAGCTTTCTTT. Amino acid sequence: CASSAHGEAFF.

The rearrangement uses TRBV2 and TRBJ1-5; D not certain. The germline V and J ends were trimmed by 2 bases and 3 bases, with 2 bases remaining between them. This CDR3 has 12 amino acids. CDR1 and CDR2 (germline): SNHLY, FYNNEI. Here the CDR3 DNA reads TGTGCCAGCAGTGAAACCAATCAGCCCCAGCATTTT. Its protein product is CASSETNQPQHF.

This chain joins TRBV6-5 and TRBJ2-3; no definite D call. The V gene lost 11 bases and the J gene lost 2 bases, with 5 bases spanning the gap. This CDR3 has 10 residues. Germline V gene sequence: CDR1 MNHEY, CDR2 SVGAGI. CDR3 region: CAPPTDTQYF. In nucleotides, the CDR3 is TGTGCCCCGCCCACAGATACGCAGTATTTT.

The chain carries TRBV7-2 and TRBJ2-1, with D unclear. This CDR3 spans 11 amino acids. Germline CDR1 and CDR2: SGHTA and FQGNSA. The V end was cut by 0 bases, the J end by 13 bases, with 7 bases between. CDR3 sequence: CASSLAADQFF. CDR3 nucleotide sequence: TGTGCCAGCAGCTTAGCTGCAGACCAGTTCTTC.

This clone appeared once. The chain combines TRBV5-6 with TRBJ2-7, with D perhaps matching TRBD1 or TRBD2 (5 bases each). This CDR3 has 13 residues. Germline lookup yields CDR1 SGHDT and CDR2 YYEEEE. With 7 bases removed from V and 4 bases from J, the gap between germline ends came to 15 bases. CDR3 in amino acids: CASGSGTAYEQYV. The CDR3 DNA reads TGTGCCAGCGGATCAGGGACCGCTTACGAGCAGTACGTC.

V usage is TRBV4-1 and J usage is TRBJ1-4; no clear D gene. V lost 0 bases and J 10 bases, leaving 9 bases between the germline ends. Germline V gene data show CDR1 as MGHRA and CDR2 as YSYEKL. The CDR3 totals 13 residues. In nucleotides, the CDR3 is TGCGCCAGCAGCCAAGATTCCGGGCGAAAACTGTTTTTT. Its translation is CASSQDSGRKLFF.

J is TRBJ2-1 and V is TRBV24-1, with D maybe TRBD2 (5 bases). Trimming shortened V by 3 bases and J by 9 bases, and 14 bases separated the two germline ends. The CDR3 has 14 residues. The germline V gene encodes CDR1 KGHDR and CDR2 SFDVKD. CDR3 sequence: CATSDQLVISEQFF. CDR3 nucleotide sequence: TGTGCCACCAGTGATCAACTAGTTATCTCTGAGCAGTTCTTC.

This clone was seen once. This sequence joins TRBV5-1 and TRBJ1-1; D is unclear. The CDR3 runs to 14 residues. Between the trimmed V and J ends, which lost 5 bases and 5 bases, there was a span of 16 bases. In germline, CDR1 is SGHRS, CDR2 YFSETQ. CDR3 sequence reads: CASRRDGDSTEAFF. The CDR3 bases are TGCGCCAGCAGAAGAGACGGGGATTCGACTGAAGCTTTCTTT.

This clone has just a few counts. CDR3 amino acids: CASSLRTGLIDTQYF. The CDR3 DNA is TGTGCCAGCAGTCTCCGGACAGGGTTGATTGATACGCAGTATTTT. The V gene is TRBV27, the J gene TRBJ2-3; TRBD1 matches 8 bases. The V gene's germline CDR1 is MNHEY and CDR2 SMNVEV (reference sequence). V dropped 5 bases and J dropped 6; count of bases not matched to a gene: 10. The CDR3 has 15 residues.

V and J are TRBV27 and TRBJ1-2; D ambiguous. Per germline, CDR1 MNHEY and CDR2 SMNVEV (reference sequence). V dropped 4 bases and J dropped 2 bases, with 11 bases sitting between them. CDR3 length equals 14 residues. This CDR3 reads CASSSLERNYGYTF. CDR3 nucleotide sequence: TGTGCCAGCAGTTCGCTGGAACGGAACTATGGCTACACCTTC.

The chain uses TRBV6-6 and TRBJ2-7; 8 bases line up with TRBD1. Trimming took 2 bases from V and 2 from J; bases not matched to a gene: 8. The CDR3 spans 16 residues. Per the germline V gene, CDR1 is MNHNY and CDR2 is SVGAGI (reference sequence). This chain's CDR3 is CASSYRDRSGAYEQYF. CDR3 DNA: TGTGCCAGCAGTTACCGGGACAGGAGTGGCGCCTACGAGCAGTACTTC.

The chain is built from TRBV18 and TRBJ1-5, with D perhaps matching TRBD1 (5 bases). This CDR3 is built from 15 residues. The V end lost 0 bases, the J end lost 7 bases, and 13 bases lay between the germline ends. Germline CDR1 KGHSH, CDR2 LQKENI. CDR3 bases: TGTGCCAGCTCACCACCCGGGGGATCAAGCCAGCCCCAGCATTTT. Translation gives CASSPPGGSSQPQHF.

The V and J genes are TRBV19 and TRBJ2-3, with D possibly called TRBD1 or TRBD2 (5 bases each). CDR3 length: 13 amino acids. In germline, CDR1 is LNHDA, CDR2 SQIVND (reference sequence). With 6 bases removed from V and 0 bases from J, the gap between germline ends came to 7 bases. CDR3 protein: CASSWGSTDTQYF. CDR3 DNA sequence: TGTGCCAGTAGCTGGGGGAGCACAGATACGCAGTATTTT.

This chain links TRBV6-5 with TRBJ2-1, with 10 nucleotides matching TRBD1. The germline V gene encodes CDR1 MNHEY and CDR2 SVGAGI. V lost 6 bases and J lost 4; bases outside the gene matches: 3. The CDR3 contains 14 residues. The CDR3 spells CASSRDRGYNEQFF. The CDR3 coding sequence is TGTGCCAGCAGCCGGGACAGGGGATACAATGAGCAGTTCTTC.

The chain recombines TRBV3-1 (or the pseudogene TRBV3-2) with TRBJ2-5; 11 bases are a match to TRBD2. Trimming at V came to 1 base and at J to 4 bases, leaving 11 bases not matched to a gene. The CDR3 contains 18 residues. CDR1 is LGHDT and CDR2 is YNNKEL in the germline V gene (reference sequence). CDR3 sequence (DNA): TGTGCCAGCAGCCAAGGAGGGTCCGGACTAGCGGGTGCAGAGACCCAGTACTTC. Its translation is CASSQGGSGLAGAETQYF.

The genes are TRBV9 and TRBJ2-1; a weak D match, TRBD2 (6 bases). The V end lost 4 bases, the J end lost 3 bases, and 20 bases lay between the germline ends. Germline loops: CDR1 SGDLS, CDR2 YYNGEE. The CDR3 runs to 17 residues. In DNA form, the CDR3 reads TGTGCCAGCAGCACCGGGGGACCTCAGAGGGACTACAATGAGCAGTTCTTC. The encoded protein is CASSTGGPQRDYNEQFF.

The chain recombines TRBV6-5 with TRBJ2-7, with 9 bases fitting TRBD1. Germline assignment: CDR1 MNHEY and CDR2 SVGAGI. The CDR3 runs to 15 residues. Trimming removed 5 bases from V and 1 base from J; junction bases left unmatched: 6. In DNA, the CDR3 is TGTGCCAGCAGTCTCGAGGGACAGGGATCCTACGAGCAGTACTTC. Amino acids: CASSLEGQGSYEQYF.

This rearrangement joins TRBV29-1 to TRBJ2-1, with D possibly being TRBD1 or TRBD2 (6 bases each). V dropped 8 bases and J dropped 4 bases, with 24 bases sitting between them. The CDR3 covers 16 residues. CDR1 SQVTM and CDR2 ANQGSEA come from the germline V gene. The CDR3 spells CSPSVRGWRGYNEQFF. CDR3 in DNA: TGCAGCCCGTCAGTCAGGGGCTGGCGGGGTTACAATGAGCAGTTCTTC.